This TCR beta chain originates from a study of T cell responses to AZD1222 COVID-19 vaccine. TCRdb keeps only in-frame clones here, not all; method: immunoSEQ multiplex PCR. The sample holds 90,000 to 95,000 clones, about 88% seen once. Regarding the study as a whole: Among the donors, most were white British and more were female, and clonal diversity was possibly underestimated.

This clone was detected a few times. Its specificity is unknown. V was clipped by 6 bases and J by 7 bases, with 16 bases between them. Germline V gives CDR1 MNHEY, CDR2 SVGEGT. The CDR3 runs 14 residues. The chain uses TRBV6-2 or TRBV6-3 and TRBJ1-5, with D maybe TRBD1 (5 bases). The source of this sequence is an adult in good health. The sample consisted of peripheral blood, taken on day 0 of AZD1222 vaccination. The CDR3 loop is CASSWDFQVQPQHF. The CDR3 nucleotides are TGTGCCAGCAGCTGGGACTTTCAAGTCCAGCCCCAGCATTTT.